This T cell receptor beta chain is drawn from a study of cytomegalovirus exposure and HLA in healthy donors. General study results and limits: At a 0.05 false discovery rate, a later analysis found 18,000 or so TCR beta sequences to be associated with HLA alleles. V segments that were indistinguishable, TRBV6-2 and TRBV6-3 among them, were omitted from analysis.

V was cut by 5 bases and J by 3 bases, with 22 bases left in between. The CDR3 has 17 residues. Germline CDR1 reads SEHNR; CDR2 reads FQNEAQ (reference sequence). A single count supports this clone. Antigen specificity is unknown. The PCR contained 60 Vbeta and 13 Jbeta primers. Source study methods: Unique TCR beta chains totaled some 78 million in a later count, with around 10 million of them shared. Repertoires were generated with immunoSEQ multiplex PCR, while TCRdb's copy carries only in-frame clones and drops some. The V and J calls and the clone size are those of that table, but D and trimming were determined from the DNA. Of about 130,000 clones in the sample, almost 80% were seen once.

This sequence was found in a female donor in good health and CMV-seronegative. J is TRBJ1-1 and V is TRBV7-9; maybe TRBD1 (5 bases). The sample was PBMCs. As DNA, the CDR3 is TGTGCCAGCAGCCCCTCAGGGATCCGGCTGGGTGACACTGAAGCTTTCTTT. Translation gives CASSPSGIRLGDTEAFF. The whole variable domain, filled in from reference TRBV7-9 and TRBJ1-1, reads DTGVSQNPRHKITKRGQNVTFRCDPISEHNRLYWYRQTLGQGPEFLTYFQNEAQLEKSRLLSDRFSAERPKGSFSTLEIQRTEQGDSAMYLCASSPSGIRLGDTEAFFGQGTRLTVV.